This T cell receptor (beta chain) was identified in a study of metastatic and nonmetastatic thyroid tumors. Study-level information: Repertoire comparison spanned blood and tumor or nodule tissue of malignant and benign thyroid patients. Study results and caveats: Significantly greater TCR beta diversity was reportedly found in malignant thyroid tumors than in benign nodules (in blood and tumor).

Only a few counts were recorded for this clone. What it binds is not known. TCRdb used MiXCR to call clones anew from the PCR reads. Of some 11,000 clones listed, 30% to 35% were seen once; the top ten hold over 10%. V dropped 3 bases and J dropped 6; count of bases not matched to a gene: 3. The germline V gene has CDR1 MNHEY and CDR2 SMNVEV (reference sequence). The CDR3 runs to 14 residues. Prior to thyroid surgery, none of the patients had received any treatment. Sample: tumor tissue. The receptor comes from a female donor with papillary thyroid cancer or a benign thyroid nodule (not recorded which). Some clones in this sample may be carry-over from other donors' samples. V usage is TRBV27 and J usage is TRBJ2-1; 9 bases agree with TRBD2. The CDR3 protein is CASSLGLAGNEQFF. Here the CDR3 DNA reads TGTGCCAGCAGTTTGGGACTAGCCGGCAATGAGCAGTTCTTC.